This T cell receptor beta chain was documented in a study of CD4 T cells in relation to SARS-CoV-2 and coronaviruses. Study observations and caveats: Monoreactive clones expanded significantly more to SARS-CoV-2 than crossreactive clones did.

The unexposed donors gave CD4+ T cells in 2011-2018, prior to COVID-19. Isolation of CD4+ T cells took place after less than 11 days in culture. The repertoire was sequenced with immunoSEQ multiplex PCR; TCRdb's copy has only in-frame clones and lacks some. The sample shows about 19,000 clones, about three quarters of them seen only once. Germline assignment: CDR1 LGHDT and CDR2 YNNKEL (reference sequence). CDR3 size: 15 residues. Trimming took 1 base from V and 6 from J, leaving 12 bases between them. In its sample, this clone was seen a few times. Its matching antigen is unknown. The rearrangement joins TRBV3-1 (or the pseudogene TRBV3-2) to TRBJ1-4; D possibly corresponds to TRBD1 (5 bases). The sequenced material came from CD4+ T cells from PBMCs, cultured in vitro. This clonotype was obtained from a human donor in good health. The CDR3 region is CASSQAGRSDEKLFF. In nucleotides, the CDR3 is TGTGCCAGCAGCCAAGCAGGGAGGTCGGATGAAAAACTGTTTTTT.